The present T cell receptor (beta chain) was sequenced within a study of tumor-infiltrating lymphocytes in localized non-small cell lung cancer. The CDR3 loop spans 16 amino acids. The V and J ends lost 0 bases and 5 bases, in that order; junction bases with no gene match: 9. The V gene's germline CDR1 is MGHRA and CDR2 YSYEKL. Assay: immunoSEQ multiplex PCR; the TCRdb copy retains only in-frame clones and omits some. The sample holds about 16,000 clones, more than 65% seen once. The chain recombines TRBV4-1 with TRBJ2-7; TRBD2 matches 8 bases. The TCR was taken from a human donor with non-small cell lung cancer. Sequencing was carried out using lung tumor tissue. The CDR3 region has the DNA TGCGCCAGCAGCCAAGAAGGCATTGGGACTAGGAACGAGCAGTACTTC. It specifies CASSQEGIGTRNEQYF.